Each of the 30 T cell receptor beta chains below was sequenced from the same sample in a study of T cell responses to AZD1222 COVID-19 vaccine. Assay: immunoSEQ multiplex PCR; the TCRdb copy retains only in-frame clones and omits some. The profile shows about 100,000 clones, about 89% of them singletons. Specimen: peripheral blood, collected on day 0 of AZD1222 vaccination. Every receptor here comes from an adult in good health.

This clone was detected a few times. This chain links TRBV21-1 with TRBJ1-1; no check of the table's D call, TRBD1, against the DNA was made. TRBV21-1 is marked as a pseudogene. The CDR3 is 17 amino acids. CDR3 sequence reads: CASSKLGTQFWNTEAFF. CDR3 nucleotide sequence: TGTGCCAGCAGCAAACTTGGGACACAATTTTGGAACACTGAAGCTTTCTTT.

This chain joins TRBV7-6 and TRBJ2-7; TRBD1 aligns across 8 bases. Per the germline V gene, CDR1 is SGHVS and CDR2 is FNYEAQ. This CDR3 comprises 15 residues. Trimming cost V 5 bases and J 4 bases; bases outside gene matches: 10. In DNA form, the CDR3 reads TGTGCCAGCAGCGAAGGACAGGGTGTTGCGTACGAGCAGTACTTC. It yields the protein CASSEGQGVAYEQYF.

The CDR3 here is CASSLSRTSGEQFF. CDR3 bases: TGCGCCAGCAGCTTGTCGAGGACTAGCGGTGAGCAGTTCTTC. The chain carries TRBV5-1 and TRBJ2-1; 10 positions agree with TRBD2. The ends lost 1 base at V and 9 bases at J; junction bases unmatched: 4. This CDR3 region has 14 residues. Germline assignment: CDR1 SGHRS and CDR2 YFSETQ.

Written as DNA, the CDR3 is TGTGCCAGCAGCAAAGAGATTCTTAACAATGAGCAGTTCTTC. Translation: CASSKEILNNEQFF. The V and J genes are TRBV21-1 and TRBJ2-1. TRBV21-1 is marked as a pseudogene. This CDR3 spans 14 amino acids.

The table lists this clone with a count of one. The V gene is TRBV30, the J gene TRBJ1-2; perhaps TRBD1 as D (6 bases). Germline assignment: CDR1 GTSNPN and CDR2 SVGIG (reference sequence). Trimming shortened V by 0 bases and J by 8 bases, and 7 bases separated the two germline ends. There are 11 residues in the CDR3. CDR3 sequence reads: CAWSVQGGYTF. Written as DNA, the CDR3 is TGTGCCTGGAGTGTACAGGGAGGCTACACCTTC.

There are a few counts of this clone. This same CDR3 is encoded by further DNA sequences in the sample. In DNA form, the CDR3 reads TGCGCCAGCAGCTTGGAGGGGGCAACTAATGAAAAACTGTTTTTT. The encoded protein is CASSLEGATNEKLFF. The gene calls are TRBV5-1 and TRBJ1-4; a weak D match, TRBD1 (6 bases). This CDR3 comprises 15 residues. From germline, CDR1 is SGHRS and CDR2 YFSETQ. Trimming removed 0 bases at V and 0 bases at J, with 6 bases between.

The chain is built from TRBV30 and TRBJ2-7; D is unresolved. The CDR3 runs 11 residues. In germline, CDR1 is GTSNPN, CDR2 SVGIG (reference sequence). V was trimmed by 0 bases and J by 7 bases, leaving 7 bases between them. Written as DNA, the CDR3 is TGTGCCTGGAGTGTAAGGTCTGAGCAGTACTTC. Amino acids: CAWSVRSEQYF.

The rearrangement uses TRBV6-1 and TRBJ1-1; D uncertain. V was trimmed by 2 bases and J by 5 bases, leaving 12 bases between them. Germline V gives CDR1 MNHNS, CDR2 SASEGT. This CDR3 has 14 residues. The CDR3: CASSEHGEWTEAFF. In DNA form, the CDR3 reads TGTGCCAGCAGTGAACATGGGGAGTGGACTGAAGCTTTCTTT.

This sequence joins TRBV28 and TRBJ2-7; TRBD1 matches at 10 bases. V was pared by 6 bases and J by 7 bases, with 6 bases of the junction left unmatched. The CDR3 totals 13 residues. Germline CDR1 MDHEN, CDR2 SYDVKM. In DNA, the CDR3 is TGTGCCAGCAGGGGACAGGGGACGGGGGAGCAGTACTTC. Its translation: CASRGQGTGEQYF.

The DNA for the CDR3 is TGTGCCAGCAGTTTGCAGGGATCCCAAGAGACCCAGTACTTC. Translated, it gives CASSLQGSQETQYF. V usage is TRBV27 and J usage is TRBJ2-5; the D gene is possibly TRBD1 (5 bases). The germline CDR1 and CDR2 sequences are MNHEY and SMNVEV (reference sequence). Trimming removed 3 bases at V and 1 base at J, with 9 bases between. This CDR3 has 14 residues.

This clone was seen a single time. The gene calls are TRBV18 and TRBJ1-2; 9 bases are shared with TRBD1. This CDR3 has 15 amino acids. Germline lookup yields CDR1 KGHSH and CDR2 LQKENI. Losses at the gene ends were 3 bases for V and 2 bases for J; bases not matched to a gene: 4. CDR3 sequence (DNA): TGTGCCAGCTCACCCACAGGGGGCGCAAACTATGGCTACACCTTC. Its translation is CASSPTGGANYGYTF.

The chain is built from TRBV27 and TRBJ1-3, with TRBD1 identical over 7 bases. CDR3 length: 17 amino acids. The ends lost 4 bases at V and 0 bases at J; junction bases unmatched: 9. Per the germline V gene, CDR1 is MNHEY and CDR2 is SMNVEV (reference sequence). CDR3 nucleotides: TGTGCCAGCAGTTCTCGGACAGGAGAACCCTCTGGAAACACCATATATTTT. Translation: CASSSRTGEPSGNTIYF.

The rearrangement links TRBV10-3 to TRBJ1-1, with a possible D match to TRBD1 (5 bases). Trimming removed 2 bases from V and 6 bases from J, with 10 bases in between. The CDR3 sequence is 13 residues long. Germline V CDR1 and CDR2: ENHRY, SYGVKD. DNA of the CDR3: TGTGCCATCAGTGAGCCGGGACTTGCTGAAGCTTTCTTT. Its translation is CAISEPGLAEAFF.

The V and J genes are TRBV5-6 and TRBJ2-6; 9 nucleotides line up with TRBD1. Trimming removed 3 bases from V and 4 bases from J; junction bases left unmatched: 11. This CDR3 contains 18 residues. Germline V CDR1 and CDR2: SGHDT, YYEEEE. CDR3: CASSWRDRVNSGANVLTF. DNA of the CDR3: TGTGCCAGCAGCTGGAGGGACAGGGTAAATTCCGGGGCCAACGTCCTGACTTTC.

The gene calls are TRBV27 and TRBJ2-3, with 9 bases identical to TRBD1. The CDR3 contains 13 residues. V lost 6 bases and J lost 7; bases outside the gene matches: 5. Germline CDR1 reads MNHEY; CDR2 reads SMNVEV (reference sequence). The CDR3 region is CASSLQGAHTQYF. CDR3 nucleotides: TGTGCCAGCAGCCTACAGGGGGCACATACGCAGTATTTT.

The chain recombines TRBV10-3 with TRBJ1-1; D gene uncertain. CDR3 length equals 11 residues. Trimming took off 4 bases at V and 3 bases at J, with 3 bases between the two ends. Germline assignment: CDR1 ENHRY and CDR2 SYGVKD. The DNA of the CDR3 is TGTGCCATCAGTGGGGACACTGAAGCTTTCTTT. Protein: CAISGDTEAFF.

The V gene is TRBV6-1, the J gene TRBJ1-2; possible D gene TRBD1, 5 bases. The CDR3 totals 14 residues. Germline CDR1 and CDR2: MNHNS and SASEGT. V gave up 1 base and J gave up 9 bases, with 15 bases separating them. The chain's CDR3 is CASSEGDSRGSYTF. Here the CDR3 DNA reads TGTGCCAGCAGTGAAGGAGACAGTCGGGGGAGCTACACCTTC.

The V gene is TRBV15, the J gene TRBJ2-6, with unresolved D. From germline, CDR1 is LNHNV and CDR2 YYDKDF (reference sequence). The CDR3 is made up of 15 amino acids. Trimming took off 6 bases at V and 8 bases at J, with 17 bases between the two ends. The CDR3 spells CATSRGDPASNVLTF. The DNA for the CDR3 is TGTGCCACCAGTCGAGGTGACCCTGCGTCCAACGTCCTGACTTTC.

The chain uses TRBV7-9 and TRBJ1-2; D call uncertain. Per germline, CDR1 SEHNR and CDR2 FQNEAQ (reference sequence). This CDR3 region has 13 residues. V lost 5 bases to trimming and J lost 8 bases, with 15 bases between them. In DNA form, the CDR3 reads TGTGCCAGCAGCCAAAACGGGTTTGGCGGCTACACCTTC. Translated, it gives CASSQNGFGGYTF.

The chain links TRBV7-6 to TRBJ1-5, with a possible D match to TRBD1 (6 bases). The germline gives CDR1 SGHVS, CDR2 FNYEAQ. The CDR3 sequence is 15 residues long. V was trimmed by 5 bases and J by 2 bases, leaving 13 bases between them. The CDR3 nucleotides are TGTGCCAGCAGCCTTAGGGACAACGGCAATCAGCCCCAGCATTTT. This sequence encodes CASSLRDNGNQPQHF.

The J gene is TRBJ2-1, the V gene TRBV2; the D is unclear. Trimming shortened V by 9 bases and J by 2 bases, and 14 bases separated the two germline ends. Germline lookup yields CDR1 SNHLY and CDR2 FYNNEI. The CDR3 is 14 residues long. The CDR3 spells CASLRSGAYNEQFF. The CDR3 DNA is TGTGCCAGTTTACGGAGTGGGGCCTACAATGAGCAGTTCTTC.

In the case of this clone: Compared with germline, one end of the junction differs, possibly owing to a read error. This sequence joins TRBV3-1 (or the pseudogene TRBV3-2) and TRBJ1-1, with 7 bases lining up with TRBD1. Per the germline V gene, CDR1 is LGHDT and CDR2 is YNNKEL (reference sequence). This CDR3 comprises 13 residues. CDR3 protein: CASSQLQGGQADF. In DNA, the CDR3 is TGTGCCAGCAGCCAACTCCAGGGGGGGCAGGCCGACTTT.

The chain uses TRBV18 and TRBJ2-7; no reliable D call. V was cut by 5 bases and J by 1 base, with 3 bases left in between. This CDR3 spans 11 amino acids. Germline loops: CDR1 KGHSH, CDR2 LQKENI. CDR3 bases: TGTGCCAGCTCATCGTCCTACGAGCAGTACTTC. Translation: CASSSSYEQYF.

The chain joins TRBV27 to TRBJ2-7, with TRBD1 matching 8 bases. Germline V lookup: CDR1 MNHEY, CDR2 SMNVEV (reference sequence). The CDR3 length is 18 residues. The V gene end was trimmed by 7 bases and the J gene end by 1 base; junction bases not matched to a gene: 18. CDR3 residues: CASIPGDRNTGGSYEQYF. The CDR3 DNA follows: TGTGCCAGCATCCCGGGGGACAGGAACACGGGCGGGTCCTACGAGCAGTACTTC.

The chain is built from TRBV5-1 and TRBJ1-6; TRBD1 is a possible D gene (6 bases). Germline V CDR1 and CDR2: SGHRS, YFSETQ. The CDR3 length is 17 residues. The ends were cut back, 1 base at V and 5 bases at J, with 16 bases in the middle. The CDR3 sequence: CASSLRLAGEDNSPLHF. The CDR3, as DNA: TGCGCCAGCAGCTTGAGATTGGCAGGGGAGGATAATTCACCCCTCCACTTT.

This chain connects TRBV6-5 to TRBJ2-1; 12 bases align to TRBD1. The CDR3 loop spans 15 amino acids. CDR1 and CDR2 (germline): MNHEY, SVGAGI. Trimming cost V 6 bases and J 4 bases; bases outside gene matches: 4. CDR3 nucleotides: TGTGCCAGCAGAGGGACAGGGGGCATATACAATGAGCAGTTCTTC. Amino acid sequence: CASRGTGGIYNEQFF.

This chain joins TRBV27 and TRBJ1-1; 7 positions match TRBD1. CDR1 is MNHEY and CDR2 is SMNVEV in the germline V gene (reference sequence). V lost 6 bases, J lost 5 bases, and 6 bases stayed unmatched. The CDR3 contains 13 residues. CDR3 amino acids: CASRLTGVTEAFF. In DNA form, the CDR3 reads TGTGCCAGCAGGCTAACAGGGGTTACTGAAGCTTTCTTT.

This chain connects TRBV28 to TRBJ1-5; TRBD1 matches 10 bases. The CDR3 loop spans 16 amino acids. After removal of 7 bases from V and 3 bases from J, the junction contained 9 bases not matched to a gene. Germline V gene lookup returns CDR1 MDHEN and CDR2 SYDVKM. CDR3 DNA: TGTGCCAGCACCCTAGGGACAGGGGTATTCAATCAGCCCCAGCATTTT. This gives the protein CASTLGTGVFNQPQHF.

The chain joins TRBV5-1 to TRBJ2-4; TRBD1 matches 10 bases. Germline CDR1 is SGHRS and CDR2 is YFSETQ. V lost 4 bases, J lost 8 bases, and 6 bases stayed unmatched. The CDR3 has 14 amino acids. The CDR3 region is CASSPRDRGDIQYF. The DNA of the CDR3 is TGCGCCAGCAGCCCCCGGGACAGGGGCGACATTCAGTACTTC.

The chain joins TRBV21-1 to TRBJ1-5. TRBV21-1 is a documented pseudogene. CDR3 length: 15 residues. The CDR3 region is CASSSVGTHGQPQHF. The CDR3 DNA reads TGTGCCAGCAGCTCAGTCGGGACGCACGGACAGCCCCAGCATTTT.